This T cell receptor (beta chain) is drawn from a study of T cell repertoires in cytomegalovirus infection. Study overall: It was recently identified HLA-C-restricted and well-studied HLA-B-restricted CMV epitopes that the study used. Signatures in public TCR beta sequences pointed to both CMV infection and matching HLA type. Findings of the study overall: Public TCR beta family frequency separated CMV-and-HLA carriers, including in an independent cohort. CMV-specific TCR beta clonotypes restricted by HLA-C dominated the ex vivo response.

The trim removed 7 bases at V and 5 bases at J, leaving 8 bases unmatched. The CDR3 spans 16 residues. Germline lookup yields CDR1 LNHDA and CDR2 SQIVND (reference sequence). TCRdb analysed the reads with MiXCR anew, one entry per CDR3 protein. This table has around 430,000 distinct CDR3 sequences, about 39% appearing once. A note on this clonotype: Its antigen is not identified.

Specimen: cultured PBMCs, collected from culture after CMV antigen stimulation. This TCR was recovered from a human donor in good health (CMV status not recorded). Some clones in this sample may be carry-over from other donors' samples. The V call is TRBV19, the J call TRBJ2-2; 12 bases line up with TRBD2. CDR3 in amino acids: CASMTTSGRGTGELFF. The CDR3 coding sequence is TGTGCCAGTATGACGACTAGCGGGAGAGGTACCGGGGAGCTGTTTTTT.